Presented here are 4 T cell receptor beta chains from one specimen sequenced in a study of human T cells and chemical hapten exposure. Time point denoted: pre-sensitization, week 0. The treatment here: therapeutic diphenylcyclopropenone sensitization with weekly scalp DPC. TCRdb ran MiXCR on the RACE reads and lists one entry per CDR3 protein. The repertoire holds around 300,000 distinct CDR3 sequences, with approximately 5.8% as singletons. Specimen: whole blood, collected in connection with sensitization to the hapten diphenylcyclopropenone (DPC). The receptors here all came from a young woman with alopecia areata. Some clones in this sample may be carry-over from other donors' samples.

This clonotype appeared many times. The chain has TRBV12-3 or TRBV12-4 and TRBJ1-6; D uncertain. The CDR3 runs to 15 residues. V was clipped by 4 bases and J by 5 bases, with 12 bases between them. CDR3 sequence (DNA): TGTGCCAGCAGTTCGAGTGACGGGAATAATTCACCCCTCCACTTT. The encoded protein is CASSSSDGNNSPLHF.

This clonotype was detected ten times or more. The V gene is TRBV2, the J gene TRBJ1-1, with 9 bases identical to TRBD1. The CDR3 is 15 amino acids. J was trimmed by 6 bases and V by 6 bases; bases with no gene match: 11. CDR1 and CDR2 (germline): SNHLY, FYNNEI. CDR3 in amino acids: CASREGQGLVSEAFF. The CDR3 DNA reads TGTGCCAGCAGGGAGGGACAGGGTCTGGTGTCTGAAGCTTTCTTT.

V gene TRBV12-3 or TRBV12-4 combines with J gene TRBJ2-2; D is undetermined. The CDR3 is 15 residues long. The germline V and J ends were trimmed by 3 bases and 0 bases, with 8 bases remaining between them. In DNA, the CDR3 is TGTGCCAGCAGTTTTACGGGCGCGAACACCGGGGAGCTGTTTTTT. Its protein is CASSFTGANTGELFF.

This chain links TRBV12-1 with TRBJ2-4; the table's D call of TRBD2 was not tested on the DNA. TRBV12-1 is reported as a pseudogene. This CDR3 contains 15 residues. The CDR3 is CASSFASGGANIQYF. CDR3 DNA sequence: TGTGCCAGCAGCTTTGCTAGCGGGGGGGCAAACATTCAGTACTTC.